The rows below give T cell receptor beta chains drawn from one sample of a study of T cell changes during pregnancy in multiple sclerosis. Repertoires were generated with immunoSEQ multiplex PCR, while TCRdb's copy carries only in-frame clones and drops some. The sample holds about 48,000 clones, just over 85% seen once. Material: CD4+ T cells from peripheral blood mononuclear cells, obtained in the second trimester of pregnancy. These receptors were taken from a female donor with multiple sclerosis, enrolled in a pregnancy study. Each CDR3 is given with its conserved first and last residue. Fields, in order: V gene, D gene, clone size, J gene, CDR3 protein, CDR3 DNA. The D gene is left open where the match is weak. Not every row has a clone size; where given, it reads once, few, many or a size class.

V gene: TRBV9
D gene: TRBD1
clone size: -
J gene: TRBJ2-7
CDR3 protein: CASSARDRGFDEQYF
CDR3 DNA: TGTGCCAGCAGCGCCCGGGACAGGGGATTTGACGAGCAGTACTTC

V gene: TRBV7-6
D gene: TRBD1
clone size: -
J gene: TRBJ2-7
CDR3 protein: CASSLQTGGGYEQYF
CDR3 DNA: TGTGCCAGCAGCCTACAGACAGGGGGTGGCTACGAGCAGTACTTC

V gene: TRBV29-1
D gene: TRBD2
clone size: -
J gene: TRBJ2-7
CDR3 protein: CSVGGRAGEQYF
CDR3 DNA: TGCAGCGTTGGGGGGAGGGCCGGCGAGCAGTACTTC

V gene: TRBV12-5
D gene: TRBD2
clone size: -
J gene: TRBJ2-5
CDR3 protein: CASAPRLAGGQTQYF
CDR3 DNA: TGTGCTAGTGCCCCAAGACTAGCGGGAGGACAGACCCAGTACTTC

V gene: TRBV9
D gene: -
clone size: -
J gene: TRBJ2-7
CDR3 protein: CASTEGLFSYEQYF
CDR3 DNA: TGTGCCAGCACGGAGGGATTGTTCTCCTACGAGCAGTACTTC

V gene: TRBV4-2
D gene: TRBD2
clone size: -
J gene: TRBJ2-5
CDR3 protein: CASSQGGSGIEETQYF
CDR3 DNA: TGTGCCAGCAGCCAAGGGGGTAGCGGGATCGAAGAGACCCAGTACTTC

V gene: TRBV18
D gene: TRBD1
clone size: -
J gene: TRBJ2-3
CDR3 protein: CASSRDRGLSDTQYF
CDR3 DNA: TGTGCCAGCTCACGCGACAGGGGGCTTTCAGATACGCAGTATTTT

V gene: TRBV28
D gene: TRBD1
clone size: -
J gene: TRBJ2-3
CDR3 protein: CASSPPNPTGGLDTQYF
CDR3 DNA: TGTGCCAGCAGTCCCCCCAACCCGACAGGGGGACTGGATACGCAGTATTTT

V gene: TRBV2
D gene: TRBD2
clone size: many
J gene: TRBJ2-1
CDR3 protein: CASELAEFNEQFF
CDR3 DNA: TGTGCCAGTGAACTAGCGGAGTTCAATGAGCAGTTCTTC

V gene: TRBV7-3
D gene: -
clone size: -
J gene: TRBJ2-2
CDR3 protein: CASSPDRAGTGELFF
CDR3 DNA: TGTGCCAGCAGCCCCGACAGGGCGGGAACCGGGGAGCTGTTTTTT

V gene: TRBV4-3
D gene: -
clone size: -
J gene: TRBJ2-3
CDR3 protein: CASSQEAEGRGFADTQYF
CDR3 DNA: TGCGCCAGCAGCCAAGAAGCTGAGGGCAGGGGTTTTGCAGATACGCAGTATTTT

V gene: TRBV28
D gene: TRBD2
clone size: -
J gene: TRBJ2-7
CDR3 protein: CASSLYSGRLNEQYF
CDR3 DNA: TGTGCCAGCAGTTTATACAGCGGGAGACTCAACGAGCAGTACTTC

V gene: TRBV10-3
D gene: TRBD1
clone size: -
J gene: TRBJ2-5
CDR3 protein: CAISESLDPSQGKQETQYF
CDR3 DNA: TGTGCCATCAGTGAGTCCCTAGACCCGTCACAGGGGAAACAAGAGACCCAGTACTTC

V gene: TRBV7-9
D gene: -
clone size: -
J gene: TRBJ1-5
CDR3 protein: CASSLSKNNQPQHF
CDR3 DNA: TGTGCCAGCAGCTTGAGCAAGAACAATCAGCCCCAGCATTTT

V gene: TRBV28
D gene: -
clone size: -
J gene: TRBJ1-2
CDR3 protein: CASSLTEIEGYTF
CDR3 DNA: TGTGCCAGCAGTTTAACAGAGATTGAGGGCTACACCTTC

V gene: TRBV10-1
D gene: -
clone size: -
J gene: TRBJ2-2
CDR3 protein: CASSRDIGGELFF
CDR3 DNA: TGCGCCAGCAGCAGGGATATTGGCGGGGAGCTGTTTTTT

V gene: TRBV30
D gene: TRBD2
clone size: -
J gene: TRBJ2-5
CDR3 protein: CAWGGSFKSGREETQYF
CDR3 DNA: TGTGCCTGGGGCGGATCGTTTAAGAGCGGGAGGGAAGAGACCCAGTACTTC

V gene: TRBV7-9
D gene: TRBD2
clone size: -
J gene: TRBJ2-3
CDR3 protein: CASSPIAGGPDTQYF
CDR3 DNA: TGTGCCAGCAGTCCCATAGCGGGAGGCCCAGATACGCAGTATTTT

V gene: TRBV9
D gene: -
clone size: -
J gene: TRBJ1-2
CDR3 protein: CASSTPIGYTF
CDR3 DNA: TGTGCCAGCAGCACCCCTATTGGCTACACCTTC

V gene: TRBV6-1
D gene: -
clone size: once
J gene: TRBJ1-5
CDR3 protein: CASSEPRGKNQPQHF
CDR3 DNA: TGTGCCAGCAGTGAACCCAGGGGCAAGAATCAGCCCCAGCATTTT

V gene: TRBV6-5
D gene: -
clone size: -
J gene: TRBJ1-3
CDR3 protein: CASSYAVSGNTIYF
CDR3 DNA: TGTGCCAGCAGTTACGCAGTCTCTGGAAACACCATATATTTT

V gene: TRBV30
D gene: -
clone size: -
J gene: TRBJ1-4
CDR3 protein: CAWSSQTGGREKLFF
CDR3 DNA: TGTGCCTGGAGTAGTCAGACAGGCGGGCGTGAAAAACTGTTTTTT

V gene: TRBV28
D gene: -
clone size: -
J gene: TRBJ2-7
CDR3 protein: CASSPWADRAYEQYF
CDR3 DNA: TGTGCCAGCAGCCCTTGGGCCGACCGAGCCTACGAGCAGTACTTC